Presented here are 7 T cell receptor beta chains from one specimen sequenced in a study of T cells of healthy individuals (dated by TCRdb to between 2018 and 2020). Preparation of the library involved 5' RACE. The sample was run on an Illumina MiSeq. TCRdb redid the processing of the public reads, applying fastp at Q25 and MiXCR, and retained in-frame beta chains. Rows are combined by CDR3 protein, so each entry shows the most common genes and DNA. A total of roughly 87,000 distinct CDR3 sequences appear in this sample, roughly 18% of them only once. The top ten hold 6.2% of the sample. Receptors originate from a human donor in good health.

This clonotype was counted a few times. The V and J genes are TRBV7-2 and TRBJ2-1, with 10 bases matching TRBD2. Losses at the gene ends were 1 base for V and 8 bases for J; bases not matched to a gene: 5. Germline-derived CDR1 and CDR2 are SGHTA and FQGNSA. CDR3 length equals 15 residues. CDR3 bases: TGTGCCAGCAGCTTAGTAGCGGGAGGCCGGCATGAGCAGTTCTTC. It translates to CASSLVAGGRHEQFF.

The J gene is TRBJ2-2, the V gene TRBV19, with 12 bases identical to TRBD2. J gave up 0 bases and V 4 bases, and 0 bases lay outside the gene matches. Germline CDR1 is LNHDA and CDR2 is SQIVND (reference sequence). The CDR3 covers 16 residues. The CDR3 nucleotides read TGTGCCAGTAGTACTAGCGGGGGGGCGAACACCGGGGAGCTGTTTTTT. Its translation: CASSTSGGANTGELFF.

The genes are TRBV4-1 and TRBJ2-7; TRBD1 matches 8 bases. The germline CDR1 and CDR2 sequences are MGHRA and YSYEKL. V gave up 4 bases and J gave up 3 bases; unmatched junction bases: 8. There are 15 residues in the CDR3. Written as DNA, the CDR3 is TGCGCCAGCAGCCGAGGTCGGGGACAGGACTACGAGCAGTACTTC. The encoded protein is CASSRGRGQDYEQYF.

This clonotype was seen ten or more times. In DNA form, the CDR3 reads TGTGCCACCAGCAGAGATTTGAGCGGTTACAATGAGCAGTTCTTC. This gives the protein CATSRDLSGYNEQFF. The chain recombines TRBV15 with TRBJ2-1; D is perhaps TRBD2 (5 bases). This CDR3 is 15 amino acids long. The germline CDR1 and CDR2 sequences are LNHNV and YYDKDF (reference sequence). Deletions cut 0 bases from V and 4 bases from J, with 10 bases between.

This rearrangement joins TRBV7-2 to TRBJ1-2; 7 nucleotides align to TRBD1. Trimming at V came to 4 bases and at J to 0 bases, leaving 5 bases not matched to a gene. The CDR3 is 15 amino acids. Germline V lookup: CDR1 SGHTA, CDR2 FQGNSA. The CDR3: CASSSGTVTNYGYTF. For the CDR3, the DNA is TGTGCCAGCAGCTCAGGGACAGTAACTAACTATGGCTACACCTTC. Looking up the rest from reference TRBV7-2 and TRBJ1-2 gives the full variable domain: GAGVSQSPSNKVTEKGKDVELRCDPISGHTALYWYRQSLGQGLEFLIYFQGNSAPDKSGLPSDRFSAERTGGSVSTLTIQRTQQEDSAVYLCASSSGTVTNYGYTFGSGTRLTVV.

A few counts support this clonotype. The chain carries TRBV20-1 and TRBJ2-1; 7 nucleotides match TRBD1. Germline V gene lookup returns CDR1 DFQATT and CDR2 SNEGSKA (reference sequence). V dropped 0 bases and J dropped 7; count of bases not matched to a gene: 3. This CDR3 is built from 13 residues. The CDR3 region is CSAREDRPNEQFF. In DNA, the CDR3 is TGCAGTGCTAGAGAGGACAGGCCTAATGAGCAGTTCTTC.

This clonotype has a handful of counts. The rearrangement links TRBV5-1 to TRBJ2-2, with TRBD1 identical over 8 bases. Looked up from germline, CDR1 is SGHRS and CDR2 is YFSETQ. With V trimmed by 2 bases and J by 7 bases, 4 bases remained unmatched. This CDR3 has 14 amino acids. CDR3 DNA: TGCGCCAGCAGCTTCGACAGGGGTAACGGGGAGCTGTTTTTT. Its protein is CASSFDRGNGELFF.